This T cell receptor (beta chain) was sequenced in a study of radiation and T cells in renal cell carcinoma (TCRdb year 2020). Looking at the study overall: A total of approximately 53 samples underwent TCR beta sequencing, made up of approximately 26 tumors and about 27 peripheral blood samples. The last blood draw happened 4 weeks after radiation, timed to coincide with nephrectomy. Across all 53 samples, 4,016,671 unique CDR3 nucleotide sequences, encoding 2.5 million to 3 million unique CDR3 amino acid sequences, were identified.

Note on this clone: Its binding antigen is unknown. One base away there is no much larger clone; base qualities are not given.

In the paper's terms, the time point label means: blood 4 weeks post-SBRT, at nephrectomy. The intended sense of this specimen's treatment or condition label: 15 Gy SBRT to primary tumor, nephrectomy 4 weeks later. The samples were drawn from a clinical trial, where primary renal cell carcinomas were treated with 15 Gy of stereotactic body radiation therapy and then removed by nephrectomy 4 weeks afterward. To track tumor-enriched clonotypes, serial peripheral blood was sampled from radiation-treated patients at baseline and at 2 weeks and 4 weeks after SBRT. All patients had renal cell carcinoma with clear cell pathology. The QIAamp DNA Blood Mini Kit (Qiagen) was used to prepare genomic DNA for TCR sequencing. Only samples passing all quality control checks were included in the analyses. TCR beta libraries were generated from genomic DNA with the immunoSEQ kit, following the manufacturer's recommendations. To prepare libraries, a first multiplex PCR with proprietary primers was run, followed by a second PCR that added unique barcodes, and a bead cleanup was done after each round. Each sample batch included a kit-provided positive control reaction and a negative control reaction. The final libraries underwent checking on an Agilent 4200 TapeStation D1000 ScreenTape, volumetric pooling, and quantification by qPCR. An Illumina NextSeq500 fitted with a MidOutput 150-cycle cartridge performed the sequencing, running 156 Read1 cycles and 15 Index1 cycles with the kit's custom primers. The pooled library was loaded at approximately 0.92 pM with around 20% PhiX control spiked in. In the authors' own workflow: Vendor-processed data were analyzed in R, and a clonotype was defined as all T cells sharing the same CDR3 nucleotide sequence. In the clone abundance analyses, frequencies were normalized to the 10,000 most abundant clones in each sample. Public T cell clones, which averaged fewer than five per sample, were excluded before analysis. Tumor-enriched clonotypes and baseline blood-enriched clonotypes were defined as those with an abundance difference of at least 32-fold between compartments. A beta-binomial differential abundance model was applied to find clonotypes that expanded or contracted between blood time points. The Baroni-Urbani and Buser coefficient was used to measure tumor-blood repertoire similarity, and groups were compared with two-tailed Wilcoxon tests in R. TCRdb re-hosts the immuneACCESS table, in-frame sequences only. Its copies lack some clones; in the studies checked, an unresolved V gene accounts for under half of them, and the cause for the rest is not known. Clone size and the V and J calls come from that table; the DNA yielded D and trimming. The sample table lists 150,000 to 200,000 clones, around 89% of them with a count of one. The ten most abundant clones make up approximately 10% of the sample.

The CDR3 goes from the cysteine to the phenylalanine over 14 residues. Solely the CDR3 DNA is kept, with 42 bases framed from the first base. CDR1 and CDR2 (SNHLY, FYNNEI) derive from the germline V gene. Cut back by 2 bases and 1 base, the V and J ends lie 8 bases apart. Broader findings and caveats from the paper: An increase in top tumor clonotypes in blood was observed from baseline to 2 weeks post-radiation, followed by contraction by 4 weeks, which was taken to suggest transient expansion of tumor-resident clones. Dynamics of the blood repertoire were not tracked past 4 weeks after treatment. Because pretreatment tumor biopsies were not available, the study could not determine whether clonotypes were already present within the tumor at baseline. Because the trial had a single-armed design, the trial could not examine how radiation dose or scheduling affected the TCR repertoire.

This TCR was recovered from a woman in her fifties or sixties with renal cell carcinoma. Specimen: blood, collected from a patient whose treatment included radiotherapy and nephrectomy. The sequence joins TRBV2 to TRBJ2-5; possibly the D gene is TRBD2, per 6 matching bases. For the CDR3, the sequence is CASSELAIQETQYF. The DNA is TGTGCCAGCAGTGAACTAGCGATCCAAGAGACCCAGTACTTC.